This TCR beta chain was identified during a study of blood T cells in healthy people across ages. Study results and limitations: Unsorted PBMCs prevented conclusive naive versus antigen-experienced comparison.

This clonotype was found many times. Its antigen is currently unknown. A second PCR, run for roughly 7 to 12 cycles, used a sample-barcoded 5' primer plus a J-beta primer mix. TCRdb fed the 5' RACE reads into MiXCR, producing one record per CDR3 protein. The sample holds 750,000 to 950,000 distinct CDR3 sequences; 25% to 35% are singletons and the top ten take 10% to 13%. The CDR3 is 17 amino acids. Deletions cut 2 bases from V and 8 bases from J, with 22 bases between. The data also belong to a second study, concerning T cells of mothers and their children. That publication notes: Samples were obtained from a few healthy Caucasian mothers and their six children. Every mother supplied over 8 million TCR beta CDR3 reads and every child a few million.

The receptor's source is a woman between 40 and 50 years old in good health. This chain joins TRBV12-3 or TRBV12-4 and TRBJ2-1, with D tentatively TRBD2 (7 bases). The sequenced sample was blood. The CDR3: CASSLKRWGRGVYEQFF. Written as DNA, the CDR3 is TGTGCCAGCAGTTTAAAGCGTTGGGGGAGGGGGGTGTATGAGCAGTTCTTC.